This TCR beta chain came from a study of blood T cell repertoires in COVID-19. Looking at the study overall: Researchers got acute and convalescent COVID-19 samples from the United States, Italy and Spain.

Enrollees, about 18 to 89 years old, lived in approximately 25 US areas. As handled by the study authors: The authors estimated nucleated cell counts from reference gene primer amplification. Profiling relied on immunoSEQ multiplex PCR, and the TCRdb table lists in-frame clones only, not all of them. V and J calls and clone size follow that table, whereas D and trimming were derived from the DNA. The sample has some 170,000 clones; 70% to 90% are singletons. Germline values: CDR1 LGHDT, CDR2 YNNKEL (reference sequence). Trimming took 4 bases from V and 2 from J; bases not matched to a gene: 14. The CDR3 is made up of 17 amino acids.

V and J are TRBV3-1 (or the pseudogene TRBV3-2) and TRBJ2-7; TRBD1 matches at 7 bases. This sequence originates from a man aged 35-49 years who had recovered from COVID-19. The source material was PBMCs or T cells enriched from blood (not recorded which). The CDR3 nucleotides read TGTGCCAGCAGCCCCGGCCCATCGGGACAGCGACCCTACGAGCAGTACTTC. As protein: CASSPGPSGQRPYEQYF.